The T cell receptor beta chain under discussion was sequenced for a study of OX40 agonist ivuxolimab in advanced cancers. This CDR3 is 17 amino acids long. In germline, CDR1 is SGDLS, CDR2 YYNGEE. After removal of 0 bases from V and 5 bases from J, the junction contained 6 bases not matched to a gene. Libraries were prepared by immunoSEQ multiplex PCR; TCRdb keeps only in-frame clonotypes and omits some of them. The sample lists fewer than 100,000 clones, more than 80% seen once, with around 0.45% in the top ten. Here the sequenced sample was CD4+ or CD8+ T cells sorted from blood, taken in a trial of the OX40 agonist ivuxolimab. The source is an adult with an advanced solid tumor such as melanoma, head and neck, liver or kidney cancer. The chain is built from TRBV9 and TRBJ2-2, with 11 bases identical to TRBD2. CDR3 coding DNA: TGTGCCAGCAGCGTAGAAAGGACTAGCGGGCCTACCGGGGAGCTGTTTTTT. Translated: CASSVERTSGPTGELFF.